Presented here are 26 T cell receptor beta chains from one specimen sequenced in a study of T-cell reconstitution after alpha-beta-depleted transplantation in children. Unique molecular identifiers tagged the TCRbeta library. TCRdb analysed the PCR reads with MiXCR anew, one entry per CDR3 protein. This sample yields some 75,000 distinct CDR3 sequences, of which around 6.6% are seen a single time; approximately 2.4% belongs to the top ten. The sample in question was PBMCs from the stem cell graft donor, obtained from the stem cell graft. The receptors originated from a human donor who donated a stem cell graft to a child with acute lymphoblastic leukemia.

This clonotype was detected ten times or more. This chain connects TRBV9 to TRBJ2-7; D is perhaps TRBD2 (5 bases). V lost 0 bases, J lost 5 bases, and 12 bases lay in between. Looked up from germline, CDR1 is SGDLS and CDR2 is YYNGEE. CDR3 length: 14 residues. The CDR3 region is CASSVGGPGNEQYF. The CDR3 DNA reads TGTGCCAGCAGCGTAGGCGGGCCCGGGAACGAGCAGTACTTC. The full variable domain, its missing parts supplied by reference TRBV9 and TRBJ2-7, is DSGVTQTPKHLITATGQRVTLRCSPRSGDLSVYWYQQSLDQGLQFLIQYYNGEERAKGNILERFSAQQFPDLHSELNLSSLELGDSALYFCASSVGGPGNEQYFGPGTRLTVT.

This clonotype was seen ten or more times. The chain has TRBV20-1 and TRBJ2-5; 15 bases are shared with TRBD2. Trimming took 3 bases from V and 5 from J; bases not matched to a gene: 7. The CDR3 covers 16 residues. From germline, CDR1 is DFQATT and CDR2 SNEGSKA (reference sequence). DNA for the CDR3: TGCAGTGCTAGGGGGACTAGCGGGGGGATGAAGGAGACCCAGTACTTC. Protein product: CSARGTSGGMKETQYF.

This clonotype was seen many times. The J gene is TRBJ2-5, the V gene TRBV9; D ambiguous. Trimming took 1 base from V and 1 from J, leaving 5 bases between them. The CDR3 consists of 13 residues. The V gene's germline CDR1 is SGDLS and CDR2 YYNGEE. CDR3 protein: CASSVNRQETQYF. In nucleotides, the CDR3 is TGTGCCAGCAGCGTAAACCGCCAAGAGACCCAGTACTTC.

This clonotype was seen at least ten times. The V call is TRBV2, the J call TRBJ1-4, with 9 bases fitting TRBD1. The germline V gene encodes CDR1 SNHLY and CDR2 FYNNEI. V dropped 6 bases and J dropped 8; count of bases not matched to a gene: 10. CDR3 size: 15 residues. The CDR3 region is CASSGTGLGGEKLFF. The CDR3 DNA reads TGTGCCAGCAGCGGGACAGGGTTGGGCGGAGAAAAACTGTTTTTT.

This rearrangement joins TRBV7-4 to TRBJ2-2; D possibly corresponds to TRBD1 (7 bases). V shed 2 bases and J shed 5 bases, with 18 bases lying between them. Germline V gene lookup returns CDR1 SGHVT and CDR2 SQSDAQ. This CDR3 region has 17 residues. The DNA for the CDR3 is TGTGCCAGCAGCTTAATTGTGCGTCAGGGGGGAACCGGGGAGCTGTTTTTT. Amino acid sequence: CASSLIVRQGGTGELFF.

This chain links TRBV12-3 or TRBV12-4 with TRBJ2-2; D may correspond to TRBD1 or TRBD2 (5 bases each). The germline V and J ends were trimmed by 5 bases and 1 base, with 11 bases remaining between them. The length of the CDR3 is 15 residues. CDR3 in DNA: TGTGCCAGCAGTCTCGGGACCGTGAACACCGGGGAGCTGTTTTTT. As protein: CASSLGTVNTGELFF.

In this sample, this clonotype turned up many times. This CDR3 reads CSADEGERGYTF. CDR3 bases: TGCAGTGCCGACGAAGGGGAGCGCGGCTACACCTTC. The rearrangement uses TRBV20-1 and TRBJ1-2, with D possibly being TRBD1 (5 bases). The CDR3 length is 12 residues. The V and J ends lost 6 bases and 8 bases respectively, with 16 bases between them. The germline V gene encodes CDR1 DFQATT and CDR2 SNEGSKA (reference sequence).

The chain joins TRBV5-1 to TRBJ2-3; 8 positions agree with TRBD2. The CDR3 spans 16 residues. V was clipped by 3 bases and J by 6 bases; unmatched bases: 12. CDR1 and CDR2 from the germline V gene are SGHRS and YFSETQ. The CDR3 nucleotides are TGCGCCAGCAGCTCTACCGACGGACTAGCAGGGGATACGCAGTATTTT. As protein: CASSSTDGLAGDTQYF.

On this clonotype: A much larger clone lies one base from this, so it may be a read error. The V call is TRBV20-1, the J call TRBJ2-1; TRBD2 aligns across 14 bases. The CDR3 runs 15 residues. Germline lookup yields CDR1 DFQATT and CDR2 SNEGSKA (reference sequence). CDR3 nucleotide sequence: TGCTGTGCCGACACGGGACTAGCGGGAGTGGATGAGCAGTTCTTC. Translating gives CCADTGLAGVDEQFF.

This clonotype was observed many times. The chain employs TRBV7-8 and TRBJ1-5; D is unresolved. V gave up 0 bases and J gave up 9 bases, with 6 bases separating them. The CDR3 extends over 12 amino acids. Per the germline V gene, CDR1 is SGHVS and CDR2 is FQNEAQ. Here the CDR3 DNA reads TGTGCCAGCAGCTTAGCGGCCGTGCCCCAGCATTTT. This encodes CASSLAAVPQHF.

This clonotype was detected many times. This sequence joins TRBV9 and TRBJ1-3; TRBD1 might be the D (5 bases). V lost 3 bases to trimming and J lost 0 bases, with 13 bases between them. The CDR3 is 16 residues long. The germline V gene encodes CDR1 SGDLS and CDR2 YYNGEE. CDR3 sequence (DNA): TGTGCCAGCAGCGCCTGGGACGCCAACTCTGGAAACACCATATATTTT. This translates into CASSAWDANSGNTIYF.

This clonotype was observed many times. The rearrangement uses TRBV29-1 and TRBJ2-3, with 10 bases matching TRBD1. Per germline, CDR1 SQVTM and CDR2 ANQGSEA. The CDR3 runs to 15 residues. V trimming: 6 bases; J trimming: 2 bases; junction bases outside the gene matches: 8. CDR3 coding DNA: TGCAGCGTGGGACAGGGGAGTTGGTCCACAGATACGCAGTATTTT. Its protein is CSVGQGSWSTDTQYF.

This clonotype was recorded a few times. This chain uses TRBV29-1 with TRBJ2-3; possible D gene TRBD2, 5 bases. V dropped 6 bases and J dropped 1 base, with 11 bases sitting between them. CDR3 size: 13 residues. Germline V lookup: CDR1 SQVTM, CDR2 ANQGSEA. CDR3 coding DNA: TGCAGCGTCACGAGGGCCCGCACAGATACGCAGTATTTT. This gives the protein CSVTRARTDTQYF.

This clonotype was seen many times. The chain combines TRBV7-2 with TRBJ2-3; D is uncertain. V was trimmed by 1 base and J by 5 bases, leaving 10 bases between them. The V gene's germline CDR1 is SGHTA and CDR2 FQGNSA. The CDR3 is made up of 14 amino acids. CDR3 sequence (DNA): TGTGCCAGCAGCTTAGTCGGATTCCTAGATACGCAGTATTTT. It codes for CASSLVGFLDTQYF.

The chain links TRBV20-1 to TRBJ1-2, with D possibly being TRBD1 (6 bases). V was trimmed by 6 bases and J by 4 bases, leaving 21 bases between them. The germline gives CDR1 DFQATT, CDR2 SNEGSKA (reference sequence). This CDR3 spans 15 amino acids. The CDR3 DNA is TGCAGTGCCCCCCTGGGGGGGGCGCAAGGCTATGGCTACACCTTC. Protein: CSAPLGGAQGYGYTF.

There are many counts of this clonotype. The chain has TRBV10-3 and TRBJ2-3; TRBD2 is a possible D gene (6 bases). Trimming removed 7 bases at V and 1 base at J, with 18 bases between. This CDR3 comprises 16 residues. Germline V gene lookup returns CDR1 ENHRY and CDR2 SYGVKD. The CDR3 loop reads CAIIQDGGERTDTQYF. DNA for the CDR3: TGTGCCATCATCCAAGATGGCGGGGAGCGCACAGATACGCAGTATTTT.

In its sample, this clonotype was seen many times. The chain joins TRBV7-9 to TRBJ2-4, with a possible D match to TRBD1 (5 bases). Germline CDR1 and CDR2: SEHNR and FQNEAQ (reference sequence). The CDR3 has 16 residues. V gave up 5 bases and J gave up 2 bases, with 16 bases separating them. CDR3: CASSVDRRESKNIQYF. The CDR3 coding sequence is TGTGCCAGCAGCGTAGACCGCAGGGAATCCAAAAACATTCAGTACTTC. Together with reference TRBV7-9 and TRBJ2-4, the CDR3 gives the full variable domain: DTGVSQNPRHKITKRGQNVTFRCDPISEHNRLYWYRQTLGQGPEFLTYFQNEAQLEKSRLLSDRFSAERPKGSFSTLEIQRTEQGDSAMYLCASSVDRRESKNIQYFGAGTRLSVL.

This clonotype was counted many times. This CDR3 reads CASSLGQNLYGYTF. CDR3 DNA sequence: TGTGCCAGCAGTTTGGGACAGAATTTGTATGGCTACACCTTC. The chain couples TRBV12-3 or TRBV12-4 to TRBJ1-2; 7 bases map to TRBD1. V was clipped by 3 bases and J by 5 bases; unmatched bases: 6. This CDR3 spans 14 amino acids.

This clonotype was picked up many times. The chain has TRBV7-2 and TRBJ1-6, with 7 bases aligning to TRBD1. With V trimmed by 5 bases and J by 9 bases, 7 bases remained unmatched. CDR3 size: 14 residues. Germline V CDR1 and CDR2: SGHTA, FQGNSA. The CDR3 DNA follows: TGTGCCAGCAGCCGCGACAGGGCGAGTTCACCCCTCCACTTT. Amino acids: CASSRDRASSPLHF.

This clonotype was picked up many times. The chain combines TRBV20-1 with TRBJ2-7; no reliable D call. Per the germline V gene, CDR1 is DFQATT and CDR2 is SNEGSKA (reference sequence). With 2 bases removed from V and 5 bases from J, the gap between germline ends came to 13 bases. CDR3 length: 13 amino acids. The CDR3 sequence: CSARSARENEQYF. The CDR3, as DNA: TGCAGTGCTAGATCGGCTAGAGAAAACGAGCAGTACTTC.

DNA for the CDR3: TGTGCCTGGAGCGGAATGCGCGAGCAGTACTTC. Translated: CAWSGMREQYF. This chain links TRBV30 with TRBJ2-7; D remains unclear. V lost 3 bases to trimming and J lost 6 bases, with 9 bases between them. This CDR3 region has 11 residues. CDR1 and CDR2 (germline): GTSNPN, SVGIG (reference sequence).

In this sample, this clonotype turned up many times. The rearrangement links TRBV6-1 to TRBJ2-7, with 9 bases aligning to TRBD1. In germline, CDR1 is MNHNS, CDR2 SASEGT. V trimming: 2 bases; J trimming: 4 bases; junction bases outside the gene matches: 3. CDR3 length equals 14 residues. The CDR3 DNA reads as TGTGCCAGCAGTGAAATACAGGGGGCTTACGAGCAGTACTTC. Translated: CASSEIQGAYEQYF.

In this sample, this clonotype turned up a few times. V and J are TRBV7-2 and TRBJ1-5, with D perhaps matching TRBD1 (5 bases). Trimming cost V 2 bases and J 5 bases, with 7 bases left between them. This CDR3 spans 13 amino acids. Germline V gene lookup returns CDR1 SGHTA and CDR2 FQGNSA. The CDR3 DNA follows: TGTGCCAGCAGCTTAACGGGGGATCAGCCCCAGCATTTT. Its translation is CASSLTGDQPQHF.

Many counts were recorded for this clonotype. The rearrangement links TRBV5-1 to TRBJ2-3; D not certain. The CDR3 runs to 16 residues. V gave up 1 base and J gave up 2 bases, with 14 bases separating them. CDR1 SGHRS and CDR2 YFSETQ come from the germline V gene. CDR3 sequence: CASSLSRHSFTDTQYF. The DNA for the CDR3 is TGCGCCAGCAGCTTGTCTCGACACTCCTTCACAGATACGCAGTATTTT.

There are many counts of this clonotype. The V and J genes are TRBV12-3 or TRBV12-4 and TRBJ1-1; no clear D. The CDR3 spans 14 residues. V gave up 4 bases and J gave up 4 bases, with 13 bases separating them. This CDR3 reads CASSSVTPLTEAFF. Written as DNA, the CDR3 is TGTGCCAGCAGTTCGGTTACTCCGCTCACTGAAGCTTTCTTT.

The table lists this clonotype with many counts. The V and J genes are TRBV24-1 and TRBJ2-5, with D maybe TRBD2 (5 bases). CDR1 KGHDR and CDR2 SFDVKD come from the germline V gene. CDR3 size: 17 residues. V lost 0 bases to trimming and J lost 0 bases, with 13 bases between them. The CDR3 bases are TGTGCCACCAGTGATTTGCAGGCGGGCTCGTACCAAGAGACCCAGTACTTC. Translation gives CATSDLQAGSYQETQYF.